This TCR beta chain appears in the sequencing data of a study of blood T cell repertoires in COVID-19. Study context: PBMCs, B-cell-depleted T cells, or T cells provided the cDNA or gDNA that made up the material.

This table comes from immunoSEQ multiplex PCR, and its TCRdb copy is limited to in-frame clones, with some not included. The table records 180,000 or so clones, 80% to 85% of them present only once. The V gene's germline CDR1 is SEHNR and CDR2 FQNEAQ (reference sequence). J gave up 6 bases and V 5 bases, and 10 bases lay outside the gene matches. The CDR3 loop spans 17 amino acids. This chain joins TRBV7-9 and TRBJ2-2; 12 nucleotides match TRBD2. Sequenced material: PBMCs or T cells enriched from blood (not recorded which). The source is a man aged 35 to 55 who had recovered from COVID-19. The chain's CDR3 is CASSGVTSGGRAGELFF. In nucleotides, the CDR3 is TGTGCCAGCAGCGGTGTGACTAGCGGGGGCCGGGCCGGGGAGCTGTTTTTT.